Detailed here is one T cell receptor beta chain. This entry is derived from a study of blood T cell repertoires in COVID-19. Across the whole study: Whether acute or convalescent, the COVID-19 samples came from the United States, Italy and Spain. Sources were T cells, B-cell-depleted T cells, or PBMCs; the material itself was cDNA or gDNA.

Trimming shortened V by 8 bases and J by 2 bases, and 6 bases separated the two germline ends. This CDR3 contains 12 residues. From germline, CDR1 is LNHDA and CDR2 SQIVND (reference sequence). Original analysis: How many nucleated cells were present was estimated from reference gene primer amplification. Some clones are missing from TCRdb's copy, which holds only in-frame ones; the method was immunoSEQ multiplex PCR. V, J and clone size are taken as reported in that table, and D and trimming were inferred from the DNA itself. Seen here are around 280,000 clones, under 90% observed once, and the top ten hold 11%. Seattle patients were enrolled while actively infected and followed longitudinally.

The material sequenced was peripheral blood. This receptor was identified in a woman in her 30s with COVID-19, enrolled during active disease. This chain links TRBV19 with TRBJ2-2, with no clear D. The CDR3 nucleotides read TGTGCCAGTCAGGTTAACACCGGGGAGCTGTTTTTT. Protein sequence: CASQVNTGELFF.